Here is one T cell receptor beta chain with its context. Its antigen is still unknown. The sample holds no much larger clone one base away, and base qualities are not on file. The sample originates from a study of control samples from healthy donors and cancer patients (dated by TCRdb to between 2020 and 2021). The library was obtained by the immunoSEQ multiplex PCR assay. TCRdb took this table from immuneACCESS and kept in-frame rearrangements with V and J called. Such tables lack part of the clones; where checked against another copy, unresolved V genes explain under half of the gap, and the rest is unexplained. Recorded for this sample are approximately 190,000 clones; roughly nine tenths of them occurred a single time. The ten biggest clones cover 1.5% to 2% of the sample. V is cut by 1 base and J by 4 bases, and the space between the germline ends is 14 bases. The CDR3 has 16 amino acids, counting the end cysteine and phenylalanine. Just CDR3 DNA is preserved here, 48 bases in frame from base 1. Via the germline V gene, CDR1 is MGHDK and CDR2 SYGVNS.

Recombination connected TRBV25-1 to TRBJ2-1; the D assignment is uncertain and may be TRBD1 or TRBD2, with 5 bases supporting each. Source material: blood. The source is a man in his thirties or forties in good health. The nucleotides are TGTGCCAGCAGTGAATTAGGGGCAGGGAGATACAATGAGCAGTTCTTC. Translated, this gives CASSELGAGRYNEQFF.